One sample yielded the 26 T cell receptor beta chains listed below, sequenced in a study of immune heterogeneity within non-small cell lung tumors. The TCR beta CDR3 region underwent multiplex PCR amplification with 32 V and 13 J primers. TCRdb reanalysed the multiplex PCR reads using MiXCR and keeps one entry per CDR3 protein. The sample contains approximately 11,000 distinct CDR3 sequences, approximately 20% of which appear only once. As template, the study used bulk tumor genomic DNA at approximately 640 ng per sample. Widely spaced biopsies, several per primary tumor, were obtained at surgery. Enrolled individuals presented with untreated, newly diagnosed non-small cell lung cancer and received curative surgery. Sequencing was performed on lung tumor tissue. All receptors derive from a man in his fifties or sixties with non-small cell lung cancer.

This chain connects TRBV9 to TRBJ1-1; D is uncertain. The V and J ends lost 7 bases and 0 bases respectively, with 10 bases between them. The CDR3 has 13 residues. Per the germline V gene, CDR1 is SGDLS and CDR2 is YYNGEE. The DNA for the CDR3 is TGTGCCAGCGGGTACAGTTTGAACACTGAAGCTTTCTTT. Translating it yields CASGYSLNTEAFF.

This clonotype ranks as medium-sized. The CDR3 protein is CASSISGASSYEQYF. The DNA of the CDR3 is TGTGCCAGCAGCATCAGCGGGGCGAGCTCCTACGAGCAGTACTTC. This chain joins TRBV11-3 and TRBJ2-7; 7 nucleotides line up with TRBD2. J lost 0 bases, V lost 5 bases, and 7 bases had no gene match. The CDR3 sequence is 15 residues long. CDR1 and CDR2 (germline): SGHNT, YENEEA. Full variable domain (remainder filled in from reference TRBV11-3 and TRBJ2-7): EAGVVQSPRYKIIEKKQPVAFWCNPISGHNTLYWYLQNLGQGPELLIRYENEEAVDDSQLPKDRFSAERLKGVDSTLKIQPAELGDSAVYLCASSISGASSYEQYFGPGTRLTVT.

By frequency in the sample, this clonotype is medium-sized. The chain couples TRBV19 to TRBJ1-3; D not certain. The germline V gene has CDR1 LNHDA and CDR2 SQIVND (reference sequence). The CDR3 has 13 residues. The V gene lost 5 bases and the J gene lost 4 bases, with 9 bases spanning the gap. In DNA form, the CDR3 reads TGTGCCAGTAGTTCCGGGCCCGGAAACACCATATATTTT. This translates into CASSSGPGNTIYF.

CDR3 nucleotide sequence: TGTGCCACCAGTGTCGGCCTCCCTGGCGTGGAGCTGTTTTTT. It specifies CATSVGLPGVELFF. V usage is TRBV24-1 and J usage is TRBJ2-2; D gene unclear. The CDR3 is 14 residues long. V was trimmed by 5 bases and J by 10 bases, leaving 16 bases between them. CDR1 is KGHDR, CDR2 SFDVKD, per germline.

Points on this clonotype: A much larger clone differs by one base, so this may be a read error. This chain joins TRBV20-1 and TRBJ1-1; 11 positions match TRBD1. The CDR3 extends over 13 amino acids. CDR1 and CDR2 (germline): DFQATT, SNEGSKA (reference sequence). The V and J ends lost 8 bases and 2 bases, in that order; junction bases with no gene match: 4. The CDR3 reads CSSRTGGNTEAFF. The CDR3 DNA follows: TGCAGTTCCAGGACAGGGGGCAACACTGAAGCTTTCTTT.

There are a few counts of this clonotype. This rearrangement joins TRBV20-1 to TRBJ1-6; 7 nucleotides line up with TRBD1. The CDR3 is 13 residues long. J gave up 7 bases and V 3 bases, and 3 bases lay outside the gene matches. From germline, CDR1 is DFQATT and CDR2 SNEGSKA (reference sequence). The CDR3 coding sequence is TGCAGTGCTAGGGACAGGATGAATTCACCCCTCCACTTT. Protein sequence: CSARDRMNSPLHF.

This clonotype turned up a few times. The chain uses TRBV18 and TRBJ1-4; 7 positions match TRBD1. CDR3 size: 15 residues. CDR1 and CDR2 from the germline V gene are KGHSH and LQKENI. J lost 5 bases, V lost 5 bases, and 8 bases had no gene match. CDR3 amino acids: CASSDLGQKNEKLFF. The CDR3 region has the DNA TGTGCCAGCTCAGACCTGGGACAGAAGAATGAAAAACTGTTTTTT.

This clonotype ranks as medium-sized. CDR3 region: CAWSVGPGGGYTF. The DNA for the CDR3 is TGTGCCTGGAGTGTAGGGCCGGGGGGAGGCTACACCTTC. The rearrangement uses TRBV30 and TRBJ1-2; D perhaps matches TRBD1 (5 bases). The CDR3 totals 13 residues. Germline CDR1 and CDR2: GTSNPN and SVGIG (reference sequence). Trimming shortened V by 0 bases and J by 8 bases, and 13 bases separated the two germline ends.

This clonotype was counted only a few times. This chain links TRBV3-1 with TRBJ2-2; TRBD2 aligns across 9 bases. J lost 1 base, V lost 3 bases, and 0 bases had no gene match. The CDR3 runs to 15 residues. From germline, CDR1 is LGHDT and CDR2 YNNKEL (reference sequence). The CDR3 loop reads CASSQTSGNTGELFF. The CDR3 DNA reads TGTGCCAGCAGCCAGACTAGCGGGAACACCGGGGAGCTGTTTTTT.

This clonotype was picked up many times. The rearrangement links TRBV19 to TRBJ2-1, with D perhaps being TRBD1 or TRBD2 (6 bases each). V was pared by 5 bases and J by 9 bases, with 14 bases between. The germline gives CDR1 LNHDA, CDR2 SQIVND (reference sequence). The CDR3 totals 13 residues. DNA for the CDR3: TGTGCCAGTAGTGTCCAACAGGGAGGTGAGCAGTTCTTC. Amino acid sequence: CASSVQQGGEQFF.

This chain links TRBV5-1 with TRBJ1-2; D remains unclear. The CDR3 contains 15 residues. Trimming removed 7 bases from V and 4 bases from J, with 20 bases in between. Germline-derived CDR1 and CDR2 are SGHRS and YFSETQ. The CDR3 protein is CASLIRRTWSYGYTF. Written as DNA, the CDR3 is TGCGCCAGCTTAATCCGGAGGACTTGGTCCTATGGCTACACCTTC.

The rearrangement uses TRBV10-2 and TRBJ1-1; D ambiguous. Trimming took 2 bases from V and 1 from J, leaving 5 bases between them. Per germline, CDR1 WSHSY and CDR2 SAAADI. CDR3 length: 13 amino acids. CDR3 protein: CASSEVGNTEAFF. The DNA of the CDR3 is TGCGCCAGCAGTGAGGTGGGGAACACTGAAGCTTTCTTT.

This clonotype rates as medium-sized (0.01 to 0.1%). The V gene is TRBV6-1, the J gene TRBJ1-5; D may be TRBD1 (5 bases). CDR1 is MNHNS and CDR2 is SASEGT in the germline V gene. The CDR3 covers 13 residues. Between the trimmed V and J ends, which lost 1 base and 7 bases, there was a span of 8 bases. The CDR3 bases are TGTGCCAGCAGTGAAGAAGGGGTGCAGCCCCAGCATTTT. Protein product: CASSEEGVQPQHF.

By sample fraction, this clonotype is medium-sized. The chain is built from TRBV20-1 and TRBJ1-2; D is possibly TRBD1 (5 bases). Germline CDR1 and CDR2: DFQATT and SNEGSKA (reference sequence). The ends were cut back, 1 base at V and 2 bases at J, with 8 bases in the middle. The CDR3 is 13 amino acids. CDR3 sequence: CSARGDRNYGYTF. The CDR3 coding sequence is TGCAGTGCTAGAGGCGACAGAAACTATGGCTACACCTTC.

By sample fraction, this clonotype is large. This chain joins TRBV15 and TRBJ1-1, with 10 positions matching TRBD1. Looked up from germline, CDR1 is LNHNV and CDR2 is YYDKDF (reference sequence). The CDR3 length is 15 residues. The trim removed 5 bases at V and 1 base at J, leaving 4 bases unmatched. CDR3 in DNA: TGTGCCACCAGCCTGGGACAGGGGACGAACACTGAAGCTTTCTTT. The encoded protein is CATSLGQGTNTEAFF.

The rearrangement links TRBV10-3 to TRBJ2-1; 8 nucleotides align to TRBD2. This CDR3 is 17 amino acids long. Germline values: CDR1 ENHRY, CDR2 SYGVKD. Unmatched junction bases numbered 14, after V lost 10 bases and J lost 0 bases. Here the CDR3 reads CASGASGSASSYNEQFF. CDR3 nucleotides: TGTGCCAGCGGTGCGAGCGGGAGCGCAAGCTCCTACAATGAGCAGTTCTTC.

Ten or more counts support this clonotype. This sequence joins TRBV3-1 and TRBJ1-2, with 8 nucleotides matching TRBD1. V gave up 4 bases and J gave up 2 bases; unmatched junction bases: 9. The CDR3 totals 16 residues. Germline loops: CDR1 LGHDT, CDR2 YNNKEL (reference sequence). Here the CDR3 DNA reads TGTGCCAGCAGCCCCACCGGGACAGGAGAGAACTATGGCTACACCTTC. Encoded protein: CASSPTGTGENYGYTF.

In this sample, this clonotype turned up once. The junction shows a germline mismatch at one end, possibly a read error. The chain recombines TRBV3-1 with TRBJ2-7; D is ambiguous. The germline V gene has CDR1 LGHDT and CDR2 YNNKEL (reference sequence). The CDR3 has 17 amino acids. CDR3 in amino acids: CASSYWAEPKEMYEQYF. As DNA, the CDR3 is TGCGCCAGCAGCTACTGGGCGGAACCAAAGGAGATGTACGAGCAGTACTTC.

The rearrangement joins TRBV11-3 to TRBJ2-2, with 7 bases aligning to TRBD1. This CDR3 region has 14 residues. Germline CDR1 is SGHNT and CDR2 is YENEEA. The trim removed 5 bases at V and 2 bases at J, leaving 2 bases unmatched. The CDR3 nucleotides read TGTGCCAGCAGCCGACAGGGAAACACCGGGGAGCTGTTTTTT. Its translation: CASSRQGNTGELFF. Combining the CDR3 with reference TRBV11-3 and TRBJ2-2 gives the whole variable domain EAGVVQSPRYKIIEKKQPVAFWCNPISGHNTLYWYLQNLGQGPELLIRYENEEAVDDSQLPKDRFSAERLKGVDSTLKIQPAELGDSAVYLCASSRQGNTGELFFGEGSRLTVL.

This clonotype was counted only a few times. V is TRBV11-2 and J is TRBJ2-3; 8 bases align to TRBD2. V lost 5 bases to trimming and J lost 4 bases; unmatched junction nucleotides: 8. The CDR3 spans 15 residues. Looked up from germline, CDR1 is SGHAT and CDR2 is FQNNGV. The CDR3 protein is CASSRSGSSSDTQYF. The CDR3 nucleotides read TGTGCCAGCAGCCGCAGCGGGAGTTCGTCAGATACGCAGTATTTT.

By share, this clonotype counts as medium-sized. The J gene is TRBJ1-1, the V gene TRBV6-1; 7 bases line up with TRBD1. The CDR3 consists of 16 residues. V lost 6 bases, J lost 1 base, and 11 bases stayed unmatched. Germline CDR1 MNHNS, CDR2 SASEGT. This CDR3 is CASRQGKGQQNTEAFF. CDR3 sequence (DNA): TGTGCCAGCAGGCAAGGAAAGGGACAGCAGAACACTGAAGCTTTCTTT.

In this sample, this clonotype turned up a few times. This chain uses TRBV20-1 with TRBJ1-5; D is ambiguous. Per the germline V gene, CDR1 is DFQATT and CDR2 is SNEGSKA (reference sequence). V was shortened by 0 bases and J by 3 bases, with 15 bases between the two germline ends. The length of the CDR3 is 16 residues. The CDR3 sequence: CSARDHRDGPNQPQHF. The CDR3 DNA follows: TGCAGTGCTAGAGATCACAGAGACGGGCCCAATCAGCCCCAGCATTTT.

This clonotype was picked up a small number of times. The rearrangement uses TRBV6-1 and TRBJ2-1; 8 nucleotides line up with TRBD2. Germline values: CDR1 MNHNS, CDR2 SASEGT. The V segment lost 3 bases and the J segment 4 bases; nucleotides outside the gene matches: 11. CDR3 length: 17 amino acids. The CDR3 coding sequence is TGTGCCAGCAGTGATCCGACGGGACTAGACGGATACAATGAGCAGTTCTTC. Protein sequence: CASSDPTGLDGYNEQFF.

The sample holds many counts of this clonotype. J is TRBJ2-7 and V is TRBV14; D possibly corresponds to TRBD2 (5 bases). V was trimmed by 4 bases and J by 5 bases, leaving 12 bases between them. The CDR3 runs 13 residues. The germline CDR1 and CDR2 sequences are SGHDN and FVKESK. CDR3: CASSPSGFHEQYF. Here the CDR3 DNA reads TGTGCCAGCAGCCCATCGGGGTTCCACGAGCAGTACTTC.

By frequency in the sample, this clonotype is medium-sized. This chain's CDR3 is CASNRNEGYGYTF. The CDR3 region has the DNA TGTGCCAGTAACCGGAACGAGGGGTATGGCTACACCTTC. The V gene is TRBV19, the J gene TRBJ1-2; tentative D call: TRBD1 (5 bases). V dropped 7 bases and J dropped 5 bases, with 14 bases sitting between them. The V gene's germline CDR1 is LNHDA and CDR2 SQIVND (reference sequence). The CDR3 runs 13 residues.

The J gene is TRBJ1-6, the V gene TRBV14; 8 bases line up with TRBD1. Per germline, CDR1 SGHDN and CDR2 FVKESK. Trimming at V came to 0 bases and at J to 9 bases, leaving 7 bases not matched to a gene. The CDR3 runs to 16 residues. In DNA form, the CDR3 reads TGTGCCAGCAGCCAAGATTCTGCAGGGGGCTTTTCACCCCTCCACTTT. It encodes CASSQDSAGGFSPLHF.